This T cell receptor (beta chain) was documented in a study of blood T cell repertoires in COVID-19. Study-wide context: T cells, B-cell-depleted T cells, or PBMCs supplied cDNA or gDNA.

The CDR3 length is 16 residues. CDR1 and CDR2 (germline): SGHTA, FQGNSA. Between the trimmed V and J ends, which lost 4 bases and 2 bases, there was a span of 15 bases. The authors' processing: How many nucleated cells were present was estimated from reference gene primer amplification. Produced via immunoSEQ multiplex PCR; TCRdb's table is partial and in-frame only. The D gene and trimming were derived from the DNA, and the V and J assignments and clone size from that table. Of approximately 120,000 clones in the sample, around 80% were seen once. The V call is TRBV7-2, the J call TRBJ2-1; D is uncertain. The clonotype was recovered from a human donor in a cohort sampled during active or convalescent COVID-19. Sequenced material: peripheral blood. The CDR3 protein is CASSSPRSFAYNEQFF. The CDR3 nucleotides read TGTGCCAGCAGCTCGCCCCGGTCCTTTGCCTACAATGAGCAGTTCTTC.